Listed below are T cell receptor beta chains from one sample, sequenced in a study of T cell repertoires in cytomegalovirus infection. Each CDR3 protein gets one entry after TCRdb re-called the reads with MiXCR. Among more than 350,000 distinct CDR3 sequences, under 40% were seen once, and the ten largest hold around 15%. The material sequenced was PBMCs. The receptor set was obtained from a human donor in good health (CMV status not recorded). Some clones in this sample may be carry-over from other donors' samples. CDR3s include the opening cysteine and the closing phenylalanine or tryptophan. Fields, in order: J gene, V gene, CDR3 protein.

J gene: TRBJ2-7; V gene: TRBV6-4; CDR3 protein: CASSDFGFFDEQYF
J gene: TRBJ1-4; V gene: TRBV29-1; CDR3 protein: CSVSWGLGEKLFF
J gene: TRBJ2-7; V gene: TRBV7-2; CDR3 protein: CASSLRDSRFFREQYF
J gene: TRBJ2-7; V gene: TRBV7-6; CDR3 protein: CASSFDTSGGPTYEQYF
J gene: TRBJ1-5; V gene: TRBV12-3/TRBV12-4; CDR3 protein: CASSSQTGGGQPQHF
J gene: TRBJ2-7; V gene: TRBV25-1; CDR3 protein: CASTGGIYEQYF
J gene: TRBJ2-2; V gene: TRBV19; CDR3 protein: CASKGYGQAKGGELFF
J gene: TRBJ1-6; V gene: TRBV12-3/TRBV12-4; CDR3 protein: CASSAGRVNSPLHF
J gene: TRBJ2-7; V gene: TRBV7-2; CDR3 protein: CASSLAGTGVQGYEQYF
J gene: TRBJ2-1; V gene: TRBV28; CDR3 protein: CASGLLGTGVSNEQFF
J gene: TRBJ2-2; V gene: TRBV7-7; CDR3 protein: CASKRSDGTGELFF
J gene: TRBJ2-3; V gene: TRBV4-1; CDR3 protein: CASSQGSGLAPTDTQYF
J gene: TRBJ2-1; V gene: TRBV28; CDR3 protein: CASMWGDQYNEQFF
J gene: TRBJ2-3; V gene: TRBV7-8; CDR3 protein: CASTDSAQGDTQYF
J gene: TRBJ2-5; V gene: TRBV5-6; CDR3 protein: CASSLDGPGGPETQYF
J gene: TRBJ2-3; V gene: TRBV7-9; CDR3 protein: CASSLEDTQYF
J gene: TRBJ2-1; V gene: TRBV4-1; CDR3 protein: CASSPESTYNEQFF
J gene: TRBJ2-3; V gene: TRBV20-1; CDR3 protein: CSARAGGPDTQYF
J gene: TRBJ1-2; V gene: TRBV6-5; CDR3 protein: CASSRDSKSYGYTF
J gene: TRBJ2-1; V gene: TRBV7-9; CDR3 protein: CASSLGTGPNEQFF
J gene: TRBJ2-7; V gene: TRBV7-8; CDR3 protein: CASSLEWGTGQYEQYF
J gene: TRBJ1-6; V gene: TRBV7-6; CDR3 protein: CASISTPYNSPLHW
J gene: TRBJ1-1; V gene: TRBV7-9; CDR3 protein: CASSPPSGTEAFF
J gene: TRBJ1-1; V gene: TRBV28; CDR3 protein: CASSFRAGGRPEAFF
J gene: TRBJ1-2; V gene: TRBV28; CDR3 protein: CASFGQGVFNYGYTF
J gene: TRBJ2-1; V gene: TRBV10-3; CDR3 protein: CAMGTAAYEQFF
J gene: TRBJ2-3; V gene: TRBV7-9; CDR3 protein: CASSPFNPDTQYF
J gene: TRBJ2-5; V gene: TRBV7-9; CDR3 protein: CASSTGTIVQETQYF
J gene: TRBJ1-5; V gene: TRBV7-3; CDR3 protein: CASSRTGTQDQPQHF
J gene: TRBJ2-3; V gene: TRBV28; CDR3 protein: CASSHGLAGHTDTQYF
J gene: TRBJ2-3; V gene: TRBV7-8; CDR3 protein: CSSSTRTRGGARDTQYF
J gene: TRBJ1-1; V gene: TRBV7-8; CDR3 protein: CASSFQGQPNTEAFF
J gene: TRBJ1-2; V gene: TRBV2; CDR3 protein: CASSESRTARRSGYTF
J gene: TRBJ2-1; V gene: TRBV7-2; CDR3 protein: CASSLVAGAYNEQFF
J gene: TRBJ1-5; V gene: TRBV28; CDR3 protein: CASSMPRTEGQPQHF
J gene: TRBJ2-2; V gene: TRBV6-2/TRBV6-3; CDR3 protein: CASRRRGVGVENTGELFF
J gene: TRBJ2-5; V gene: TRBV6-6; CDR3 protein: CASSYNGPQETQYF
J gene: TRBJ2-3; V gene: TRBV3-1; CDR3 protein: CASSQEGGMITDTQYF
J gene: TRBJ1-2; V gene: TRBV7-8; CDR3 protein: CASSQTGDYGYTF
J gene: TRBJ2-1; V gene: TRBV14; CDR3 protein: CASSHTSGGLYNEQFF
J gene: TRBJ1-1; V gene: TRBV29-1; CDR3 protein: CSVDRGSNTEAFF
J gene: TRBJ2-1; V gene: TRBV20-1; CDR3 protein: CSARGGTRTSGNNEQFF
J gene: TRBJ1-2; V gene: TRBV11-1; CDR3 protein: CASSPGQSDYGYTF
J gene: TRBJ2-1; V gene: TRBV24-1; CDR3 protein: CATRAGESSYNEQFF
J gene: TRBJ1-1; V gene: TRBV10-3; CDR3 protein: CAISESISRGSTEAFF
J gene: TRBJ2-2; V gene: TRBV27; CDR3 protein: CASSRQGFYGELFF
J gene: TRBJ2-3; V gene: TRBV28; CDR3 protein: CASSLAGARTDTQYF
J gene: TRBJ2-2; V gene: TRBV7-9; CDR3 protein: CASDAGGGPNTGELFF
J gene: TRBJ2-2; V gene: TRBV27; CDR3 protein: CASSYGGGNTGELFF